This T cell receptor beta chain was retrieved from a study of T cell repertoires in cytomegalovirus infection. With 5 bases clipped from V and 4 bases from J, the junction kept 7 bases outside the gene matches. The CDR3 length is 15 residues. Germline V gives CDR1 SGHTA, CDR2 FQGNSA. A note on this clonotype: The antigen is undetermined.

TCRdb passed the reads through MiXCR, listing each CDR3 protein once. Of approximately 600,000 distinct CDR3 sequences detected, approximately 40% appear once; the ten largest clones hold 40% to 60%. The receptor was isolated from a human donor in good health (CMV status not recorded). Some clones in this sample may be carry-over from other donors' samples. The chain carries TRBV7-2 and TRBJ2-7; the match to TRBD1 covers 11 bases. Here the sequenced sample was cultured PBMCs, taken from culture after CMV antigen stimulation. This CDR3 reads CASSPGTGGWYEQYF. The CDR3 coding sequence is TGTGCCAGCAGCCCCGGGACAGGGGGGTGGTACGAGCAGTACTTC.